This entry features one TCR beta chain sequence. Its cognate antigen is unknown. The data derive from a study of response to subunit inactivated influenza vaccine. TCRdb re-derived calls from the RT-PCR reads in MiXCR, one entry per CDR3 protein. The sample shows about 190,000 distinct CDR3 sequences, approximately 15% of them seen only once. Findings of the study overall: Each seasonal influenza vaccination recruits few new T cells, the authors suggested.

The CDR3 sequence is 14 residues long. Deletions cut 3 bases from V and 3 bases from J, with 10 bases between. From germline, CDR1 is LNHNV and CDR2 YYDKDF (reference sequence). The material was CD8+ T cells sorted from PBMCs, obtained more than 4 days after vaccination. The receptor was isolated from a man aged 50 or older who received an inactivated influenza vaccine. V usage is TRBV15 and J usage is TRBJ2-3; weak D call: TRBD2 (5 bases). The CDR3 region is CATSSPEGTDTQYF. As DNA, the CDR3 is TGTGCCACCAGCAGTCCCGAGGGTACAGATACGCAGTATTTT.